This entry is about one T cell receptor (beta chain). Its antigen is unknown. The sample holds no much larger clone one base away, and base qualities are not on file. CDR1 MNHEY and CDR2 SVGAGI are derived from the germline V gene. The CDR3 contains 15 residues, cysteine and phenylalanine counted. The CDR3 DNA has 45 bases and is translated from base 1. The junction shows trimming of 5 bases on V and 5 bases on J, plus 16 bases between the germline ends. This specimen comes from a study of shared T cell receptors in the human thymus (dated by TCRdb to the early 2020s). Turning to the overall study: The study examined how self-reactive, shared T-cell receptor alpha chains are generated in the human thymus.

Library generation was performed with the immunoSEQ multiplex PCR assay. TCRdb limited this immuneACCESS table to in-frame rearrangements with V and J called. A share of clones is missing; checked studies link under half to unresolved V genes, and the rest is unexplained. This sample holds 720,000 or so clones; approximately 83% were observed only once. Clones ranked in the top ten supply around 0.0099% of the sample. This sample also appeared in a second study, on human thymus T cells. As noted in the second study: Immunologically healthy infants undergoing open corrective cardiac surgery for congenital heart defects in Finland were used as donors. Thymus tissue was obtained as surgical resects removed during corrective cardiac surgery. V and J gene segment usage appeared biased in both thymic and peripheral blood repertoires. The related research found that thymic TCR repertoires overlapped highly between unrelated individuals. TCR alpha and beta repertoires from roughly eight infant thymus samples and four related peripheral blood samples were characterized in the study. Donor ages ranged from roughly 7 to 244 days, and the cohort comprised 5 to 7 male and two female infants. After being mechanically released from the tissue, thymocytes were kept at -70 degrees C in pellets of roughly 8.5-34 million cells. Genomic DNA was extracted from frozen cell pellets with a QIAsymphony instrument. TCRB and TCRAD loci were amplified from a standardized quantity of quality-controlled genomic DNA using the immunoSEQ multiplex PCR assay. The amplicons spanned the V(D)J region and were long enough to cover the CDR3 and allow V and J genes to be identified. The amplicons were sequenced on an Illumina platform via the commercial immunoSEQ service. Primer bias and sequencing errors were corrected as previously described, and TCRAD and TCRB were defined on the basis of the IMGT database. Analysis of the repertoires was done with immunoSEQ Analyzer 3.0 and VDJTools and included basic statistics, V/J segment usage, diversity estimates, rarefaction and pairwise overlap. Diversity was estimated with Chao1, ChaoE, Efron-Thisted, Shannon and inverse Simpson indices, and also on datasets down-sampled to the smallest sample. For repertoire overlap, CDR3 nucleotide sequence, V gene and J gene had to match strictly, and clustering was done by Jaccard-based multidimensional scaling. On average, thymus samples yielded about 810,000 unique TCRB clonotypes, whereas blood samples yielded roughly 81,000.

The sequence derives from a girl under two years old with a congenital heart defect. Donor details come from another sample of the same person, matched by shared clones. The sequenced material came from thymocytes. The rearranged chain carries TRBV6-5 and TRBJ1-5; perhaps TRBD1 is the D gene, with 5 bases matching. The DNA reads as follows: TGTGCCAGCAGTCGCCAGGGTAGCGGGGATCAGCCCCAGCATTTT. Translated, it reads CASSRQGSGDQPQHF.